In its sample, the clone carrying this TCR beta chain was seen many times. Its antigen is still unknown. Other DNA sequences in the same sample also yield this CDR3. MiXCR was used by TCRdb to re-call the PCR reads. This table has 30,000 or so clones, roughly 29% appearing once. Per the germline V gene, CDR1 is SGDLS and CDR2 is YYNGEE. Trimming removed 2 bases from V and 8 bases from J; junction bases left unmatched: 13. CDR3 length equals 17 residues. Prior to thyroid surgery, none of the patients had received any treatment. This specimen belongs to a study of metastatic and nonmetastatic thyroid tumors. Study observations and caveats: According to reports, the diversity of TCR beta was significantly higher in malignant thyroid tumors than in benign nodules, and this held in both blood and tumor samples.

Sequenced material: blood. The V gene is TRBV9, the J gene TRBJ1-6; TRBD1 matches 7 bases. The sequence was collected from a female donor with papillary thyroid cancer or a benign thyroid nodule (not recorded which). Some clones in this sample may be carry-over from other donors' samples. CDR3 nucleotide sequence: TGTGCCAGCAGCGTCGTTCTTCGGCAGGGGGGGGATTCACCCCTCCACTTT. Amino acids: CASSVVLRQGGDSPLHF.